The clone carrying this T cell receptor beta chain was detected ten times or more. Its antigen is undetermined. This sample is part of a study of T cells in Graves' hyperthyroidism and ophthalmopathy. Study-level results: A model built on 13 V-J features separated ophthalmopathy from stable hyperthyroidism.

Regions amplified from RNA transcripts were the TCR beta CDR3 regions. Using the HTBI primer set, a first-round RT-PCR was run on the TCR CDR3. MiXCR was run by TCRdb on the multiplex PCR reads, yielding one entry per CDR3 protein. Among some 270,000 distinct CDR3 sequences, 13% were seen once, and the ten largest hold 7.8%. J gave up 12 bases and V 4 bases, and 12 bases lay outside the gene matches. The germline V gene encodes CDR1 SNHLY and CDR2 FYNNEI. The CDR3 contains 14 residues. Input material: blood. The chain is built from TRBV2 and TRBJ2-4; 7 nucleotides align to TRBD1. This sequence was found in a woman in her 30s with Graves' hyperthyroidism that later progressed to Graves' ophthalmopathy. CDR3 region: CASSAQGQLTGQYF. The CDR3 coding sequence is TGTGCCAGCAGTGCCCAGGGACAGCTAACCGGTCAGTACTTC.